This T cell receptor beta chain stems from a study of vaccination and CD4 T cells after COVID-19 (dated by TCRdb to between 2021 and 2024). Turning to the overall study: Six males and four females were included in the convalescent cohort, with two Hispanic individuals, seven Caucasians, two Asians and one multiracial person represented. In an earlier paper using these donors, memory CD4+ T cell crossreactivity between SARS-CoV-2 and common cold coronavirus spike proteins was assessed at the TCR clonotype level. The time from the second vaccine dose to post-vaccine blood sampling had a median of roughly 72 days and ranged from about 12 to 250 days. In control cultures, a CEFX viral epitope pool was used as positive control, an HIV-1 Nef peptide pool was used as negative control, or no peptide was added. The cultures were stimulated with overlapping spike peptide pools from SARS-CoV-2 and from the common cold coronaviruses HCoV-NL63, HCoV-OC43 and HCoV-229E. Participants received two doses of either the Pfizer-BioNTech BNT162b2 vaccine (n=8) or the Moderna mRNA-1273 vaccine (n=2). Post-COVID blood samples from convalescent patients were collected a median of approximately 93 days after diagnosis, with a range of about 30 to 170 days. In around ten COVID-19 convalescent patients and 4 infection-naive healthy vaccine recipients, the spike-specific CD4+ TCR repertoire before mRNA vaccination was compared with the repertoire after mRNA vaccination.

Taken with the paper, the label for treatment or condition translates to: roughly 11-day PBMC culture with coronavirus spike peptide pools or control peptides (ViraFEST assay). CD4+ T cells from unexposed donors were collected before the COVID-19 pandemic (2011-2018). The ViraFEST assay was used in the study, in which antigen-specific T cells were expanded with peptide pools and expanded clonotypes were subsequently identified by TCR sequencing. About 2 million PBMCs per well were cultured in IMDM with roughly 5% human AB serum and 8.5 to 10 IU/ml IL-2, plus 10 ug/ml peptide pools. On days 3 and 7, half of the culture medium was replaced with fresh IL-2-containing medium. Once the cells had been in culture for 9 to 10 days, the EasySep CD4+ T cell isolation kit was used to isolate CD4+ T cells by negative selection. Unexposed donor CD4+ T cells were tested for reactivity to SARS-CoV-2 S and N and four common cold coronavirus spike pools, as cell number allowed. Ficoll-Paque Plus gradient centrifugation was used to isolate PBMCs from whole blood, and the isolated PBMCs were then either used fresh or cryopreserved at -140C. In general, triplicate wells were set up for every culture condition. The leukapheresis product used for the unexposed donors was purchased from a commercial source.

A remark on this clonotype: The antigen it binds to is not known. The sample holds no much larger clone one base away, and base qualities are not on file.

Paper-wide results and their limitations: The number of convalescent patients in the study was relatively small, and the study did not examine early timepoints following natural infection. The median number of SARS-CoV-2-reactive clonotypes rose from approximately 20 after infection to 30 to 45 after vaccination, but the change was not significant. Of the vaccine-specific clones in convalescent patients, 304 of 307, or nearly all, reacted only to SARS-CoV-2 spike and did not cross-react with common cold coronaviruses. In convalescent patients, a median around 85% of post-vaccine SARS-CoV-2-reactive clones were detected only after vaccination, and vaccine-specific priming was suggested by this finding.

Library prep was done by PCR. DNA from cultured CD4+ T cells was subjected to TCR sequencing with the Oncomine TCR Beta short-read assay at the Johns Hopkins FTIC core. The QIAamp micro DNA kit was used to extract genomic DNA from the cultured CD4+ T cells. Oncomine TCR Beta libraries made from cultured CD4+ T cells were pooled using unique dual indexes and sequenced on an Illumina iSeq 100. On the authors' methods: Non-productive sequences were removed, and CDR3s not starting with C, not ending with F or W, or shorter than 7 amino acids were discarded. The MANAFEST web application identified antigen-specific clonotypes by comparing peptide-stimulated wells against reference wells and other culture wells. To be called positive, a clone needed an FDR below 0.05, an odds ratio above 5, and a productive frequency above 0.1% in at least two of three replicate wells. A clonotype counted as cross-reactive if it showed significant expansion both in the SARS-CoV-2 spike wells and in at least one common cold coronavirus spike condition. Levenshtein distances (stringdist) and unrooted phylogenetic trees (ape) in R version 3.6.1 were used to assess CDR3 homology. TCRdb ran its own pipeline on the public reads, namely fastp trimming at Q25 and MiXCR clone calling, and kept in-frame beta chains. Rows merge per CDR3 protein into single entries with the most common DNA and genes. V and J calls and clone size were set by TCRdb, not the authors. The sample table contains several thousand distinct CDR3 sequences; only one count was recorded for more than 35% of them. Together, the top ten hold approximately 15% of the sample.

This receptor was identified in a human donor in good health. The sample was CD4+ T cells from blood, cultured in vitro.

Here the CDR3 is given as CASSPVAGGTQYF. The DNA sequence is given as TGTGCCAGCAGCCCTGTAGCGGGAGGCACGCAGTATTTT. This chain joins TRBV7-3 to TRBJ2-3, with 10 bases matching TRBD2. Sequences SGHTA (CDR1) and FQGTGA (CDR2) are obtained from the germline V gene. From its cysteine to its phenylalanine, the CDR3 spans 13 amino acids. The read is trimmed to its CDR3 DNA, 39 bases read in frame from base 1. Trimming removed 5 bases from V and 9 bases from J; the gene matches leave 5 bases unexplained.